The present entry profiles one T cell receptor (beta chain) with its context. What it binds is unknown. The sample originates from a study of shared clonotypes between healthy human individuals. Overall study results and limits: It was anticipated that sequencing depth would influence how many clonotypes donors shared. The represented genetic and exposure-history diversity was limited by the small number of donors. Several donors shared around 5.2% of their naive CD4 clonotypes.

Sequenced by immunoSEQ multiplex PCR; TCRdb stores in-frame clones only, minus some. The sample has 85,000 to 100,000 clones, around 68% seen once. Only Caucasian adults living in Nashville, Tennessee served as donors. The TCR comes from a man aged 25 to 40 in good health. Sequenced: memory CD8+ T cells sorted from blood. Subset of the sample: CD45RO+ cells pooled with CCR7-negative TemRA cells.

As DNA, the CDR3 is TGTGCCAGCAGCTGGACAGGGGGAGCCCCAGATACGCAGTATTTT. This sequence encodes CASSWTGGAPDTQYF. The chain links TRBV7-3 to TRBJ2-3; 10 positions agree with TRBD1. The length of the CDR3 is 15 residues. V trimming: 4 bases; J trimming: 4 bases; junction bases outside the gene matches: 5. Germline V gene data show CDR1 as SGHTA and CDR2 as FQGTGA.